Here is one T cell receptor beta chain with its context. The CDR3 sequence is 13 residues long. The J segment lost 6 bases and the V segment lost 7 bases, leaving 5 bases of the junction unmatched. The germline CDR1 and CDR2 sequences are MNHEY and SVGAGI. It was with 60 Vbeta and 13 Jbeta primers that the PCR ran. TCRdb keeps only in-frame clones here, not all; method: immunoSEQ multiplex PCR. The sample comprises tens of thousands of clones, approximately 69% of which are singletons, and under 6% rests with the top ten. The sample originates from a study of cytomegalovirus exposure and HLA in healthy donors.

This chain links TRBV6-5 with TRBJ2-2; 7 nucleotides line up with TRBD1. This TCR derives from a boy between 10 and 17 years old in good health and CMV-seropositive. The sequenced sample was PBMCs. The CDR3 DNA reads as TGTGCCAGCAAATACAGGGGTGCCGGGGAGCTGTTTTTT. Encoded protein: CASKYRGAGELFF.